This T cell receptor beta chain was documented in a study of OX40 agonist ivuxolimab in advanced cancers. Study observations and caveats: Those patients achieving a partial response at 0.1-3.0 mg/kg showed among the lowest clonal expansion. The authors also found low normalized T-cell clonal expansion in some nonresponders.

Turning to this clone: The antigen is not known.

Produced via immunoSEQ multiplex PCR; TCRdb's table is partial and in-frame only. Of 65,000 to 80,000 clones listed, 84% are singletons. V lost 5 bases to trimming and J lost 6 bases, with 15 bases between them. CDR1 and CDR2 (germline): LNHDA, SQIVND (reference sequence). The length of the CDR3 is 14 residues. The gene calls are TRBV19 and TRBJ2-3, with a tentative D call TRBD2 (5 bases). The sequence came from an adult with an advanced solid tumor such as melanoma, head and neck, liver or kidney cancer. This specimen consisted of CD4+ or CD8+ T cells sorted from blood, obtained in a trial of the OX40 agonist ivuxolimab. CDR3 nucleotides: TGTGCCAGTAGTCGGGCGGGTCCCCTTGATACGCAGTATTTT. Protein product: CASSRAGPLDTQYF.